Presented here are 9 T cell receptor beta chains from one specimen sequenced in a study of human T cells and chemical hapten exposure. Noted time point: patch test 2, 6 weeks after DPC sensitization. The treatment is: therapeutic diphenylcyclopropenone sensitization with weekly scalp DPC. TCRdb recomputed calls from the RACE reads with MiXCR, one row per CDR3 protein. The table has about 140,000 distinct CDR3 sequences, 12% seen once. This specimen was whole blood, taken in connection with sensitization to the hapten diphenylcyclopropenone (DPC). These receptors originate from a woman in her forties or fifties with alopecia areata. Some clones in this sample may be carry-over from other donors' samples.

This clonotype was detected ten times or more. The rearrangement joins TRBV4-3 to TRBJ1-4; 9 nucleotides agree with TRBD1. V was pared by 0 bases and J by 5 bases, with 1 base of the junction left unmatched. Germline V gives CDR1 LGHNA, CDR2 YSLEER. The CDR3 is 15 amino acids. CDR3 amino acids: CASSQEGQGNEKLFF. The CDR3 region has the DNA TGCGCCAGCAGCCAAGAGGGACAGGGAAATGAAAAACTGTTTTTT.

This clonotype was detected ten times or more. The chain joins TRBV12-3 or TRBV12-4 to TRBJ2-6; D not resolved. Trimming took 4 bases from V and 0 from J, leaving 10 bases between them. The CDR3 consists of 16 residues. CDR3 sequence: CASSWDPYSGANVLTF. DNA for the CDR3: TGTGCCAGCAGTTGGGATCCCTACTCTGGGGCCAACGTCCTGACTTTC.

This rearrangement joins TRBV6-2 or TRBV6-3 to TRBJ2-5; D perhaps matches TRBD1 (6 bases). The CDR3 length is 16 residues. Germline values: CDR1 MNHEY, CDR2 SVGEGT. The V end lost 6 bases, the J end lost 1 base, and 18 bases lay between the germline ends. This CDR3 is CASRGAVGASQETQYF. In DNA, the CDR3 is TGTGCCAGCAGGGGGGCGGTCGGAGCTTCCCAAGAGACCCAGTACTTC.

The chain is built from TRBV20-1 and TRBJ1-1; D possibly corresponds to TRBD1 (6 bases). The CDR3 length is 12 residues. The V gene's germline CDR1 is DFQATT and CDR2 SNEGSKA (reference sequence). Trimming shortened V by 6 bases and J by 8 bases, and 16 bases separated the two germline ends. The CDR3 DNA reads as TGCAGTGCGGGGCCAGGGGTTGGGGAAGCTTTCTTT. The encoded protein is CSAGPGVGEAFF.

The sample holds many counts of this clonotype. The V gene is TRBV29-1, the J gene TRBJ2-6; 7 bases align to TRBD1. The germline CDR1 and CDR2 sequences are SQVTM and ANQGSEA. The CDR3 extends over 13 amino acids. V lost 6 bases, J lost 2 bases, and 1 base stayed unmatched. DNA for the CDR3: TGCAGCGTCGGGACAGCTGGGGCCAACGTCCTGACTTTC. Protein product: CSVGTAGANVLTF. Together with reference TRBV29-1 and TRBJ2-6, the CDR3 gives the full variable domain: SAVISQKPSRDICQRGTSLTIQCQVDSQVTMMFWYRQQPGQSLTLIATANQGSEATYESGFVIDKFPISRPNLTFSTLTVSNMSPEDSSIYLCSVGTAGANVLTFGAGSRLTVL.

The gene calls are TRBV29-1 and TRBJ2-2; D might be TRBD1 (6 bases). The CDR3 runs 13 residues. Germline CDR1 SQVTM, CDR2 ANQGSEA. V was shortened by 6 bases and J by 6 bases, with 14 bases between the two germline ends. This chain's CDR3 is CSVQYRDAGELFF. The CDR3 nucleotides are TGCAGCGTCCAATACAGGGATGCCGGGGAGCTGTTTTTT.

V gene TRBV15 combines with J gene TRBJ1-1; no clear D. The CDR3 consists of 13 residues. The germline V gene encodes CDR1 LNHNV and CDR2 YYDKDF (reference sequence). Between the trimmed V and J ends, which lost 4 bases and 3 bases, there was a span of 9 bases. CDR3 sequence reads: CATSTDPDTEAFF. The CDR3 DNA reads TGTGCCACCAGCACTGACCCGGACACTGAAGCTTTCTTT.

The CDR3 spells CASSKVWNPGNRFSDTQYF. The CDR3 coding sequence is TGTGCCAGCAGCAAAGTCTGGAATCCCGGGAACAGGTTCTCAGATACGCAGTATTTT. The rearrangement uses TRBV21-1 and TRBJ2-3; the table's D call, TRBD1, was not checked against the DNA. TRBV21-1 has pseudogene status. The CDR3 extends over 19 amino acids.

This clonotype was seen at least ten times. V gene TRBV25-1 combines with J gene TRBJ2-5, with D unresolved. CDR1 and CDR2 (germline): MGHDK, SYGVNS. V was shortened by 9 bases and J by 1 base, with 9 bases between the two germline ends. This CDR3 contains 12 residues. CDR3 DNA sequence: TGTGCCAGTTCCGGCTCCCAAGAGACCCAGTACTTC. It encodes CASSGSQETQYF.